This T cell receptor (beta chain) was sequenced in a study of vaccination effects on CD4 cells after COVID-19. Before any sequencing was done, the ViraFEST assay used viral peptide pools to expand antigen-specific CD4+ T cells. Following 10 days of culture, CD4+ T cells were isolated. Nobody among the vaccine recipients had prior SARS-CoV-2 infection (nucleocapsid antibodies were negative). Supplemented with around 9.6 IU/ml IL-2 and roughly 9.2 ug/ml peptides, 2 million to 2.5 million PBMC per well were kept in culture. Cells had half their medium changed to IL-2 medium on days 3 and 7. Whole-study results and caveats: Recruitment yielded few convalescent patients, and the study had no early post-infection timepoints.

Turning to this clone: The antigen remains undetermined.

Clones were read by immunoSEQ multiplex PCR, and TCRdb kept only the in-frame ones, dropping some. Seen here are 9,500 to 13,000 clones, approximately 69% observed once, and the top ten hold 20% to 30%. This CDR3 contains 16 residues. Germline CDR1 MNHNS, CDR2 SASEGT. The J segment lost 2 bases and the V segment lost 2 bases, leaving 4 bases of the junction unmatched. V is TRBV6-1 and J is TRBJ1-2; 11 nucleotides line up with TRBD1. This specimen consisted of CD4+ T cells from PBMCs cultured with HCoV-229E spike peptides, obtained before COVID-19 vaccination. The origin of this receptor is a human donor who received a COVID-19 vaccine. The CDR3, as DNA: TGTGCCAGCAGTGAATGGGACAGGGGGGAAAACTATGGCTACACCTTC. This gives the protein CASSEWDRGENYGYTF.